These T cell receptor beta chains were read from a single sample in a study of cytomegalovirus exposure and HLA in healthy donors. The assay was immunoSEQ multiplex PCR, and TCRdb's table has in-frame clones only and misses some. The sample lists around 150,000 clones, 60% to 85% occurring once. The sequenced sample was PBMCs. These receptors were taken from a woman between 40 and 55 years old in good health and CMV-seronegative. The CDR3 runs from the conserved cysteine through the conserved F or W. D genes are given only for firm matches. Size tells how often a clone was seen (once, few, many) or the class of an expanded clone, and some rows leave it out.

j_call,cdr3_length,v_call,clone_size,d_call,cdr3_nt,cdr3_aa
TRBJ1-5,17,TRBV19,few,.,TGTGCCAGTAGTCCAGGAAACGCCCTATATAGCAATCAGCCCCAGCATTTT,CASSPGNALYSNQPQHF
TRBJ1-1,17,TRBV4-1,.,.,TGCGCCAGCAGCCAAGCACCCCCCGGGGGGGTGGGGACTGAAGCTTTCTTT,CASSQAPPGGVGTEAFF
TRBJ2-5,15,TRBV5-1,.,.,TGCGCCAGCAGCGATAACCCCGGAGGGCAGGAGACCCAGTACTTC,CASSDNPGGQETQYF
TRBJ2-4,15,TRBV4-2,.,TRBD2,TGTGCCAGCAGCCAAGATCTGCGGGGGGGAAACATTCAGTACTTC,CASSQDLRGGNIQYF
TRBJ1-2,14,TRBV2,.,.,TGTGCCAGCAGTGAAGTTTCGCGGATCTATGGCTACACCTTC,CASSEVSRIYGYTF
TRBJ1-2,11,TRBV20-1,.,.,TGCAGCGCGGGGAGAGTCTATGGCTACACCTTC,CSAGRVYGYTF
TRBJ2-7,14,TRBV2,once,.,TGTGCCAGCAGTGGTGAACTAGGGCCATACGAGCAGTACTTC,CASSGELGPYEQYF
TRBJ1-5,16,TRBV5-1,.,TRBD1,TGCGCCAGCAGCTTCGGACAGGGGTCGAGCAATCAGCCCCAGCATTTT,CASSFGQGSSNQPQHF
TRBJ1-6,14,TRBV6-6,.,TRBD1,TGTGCCAGCAGTGGACAGGGGGCCGTATCACCCCTCCACTTT,CASSGQGAVSPLHF
TRBJ1-2,13,TRBV15,.,.,TGTGCCACCACCGACACGGAGGGTAGAGGCTACACCTTC,CATTDTEGRGYTF
TRBJ2-7,12,TRBV5-4,.,.,TGTGCCAGCAGCTTGTCCGGGTACGAGCAGTACTTC,CASSLSGYEQYF
TRBJ1-2,17,TRBV27,once,TRBD1,TGTGCCAGCAGTTTCACTAACAATGGACAGGGGCGGTATGGCTACACCTTC,CASSFTNNGQGRYGYTF
TRBJ1-2,13,TRBV6-5,once,.,TGTGCCAGCAGTTCCGGTAGATCACGGGGCTACACCTTC,CASSSGRSRGYTF
TRBJ1-1,14,TRBV5-4,.,.,TGTGCCAGCAGCTTGATCTGGGGGGGCACTGAAGCTTTCTTT,CASSLIWGGTEAFF
TRBJ2-3,12,TRBV5-4,.,.,TGTGCCAGCAGCTTGACTAGAGATACGCAGTATTTT,CASSLTRDTQYF
TRBJ2-7,13,TRBV9,once,.,TGTGCCAGCAGCGCACAGGGTATCAACGAGCAGTACTTC,CASSAQGINEQYF
TRBJ1-3,13,TRBV4-1,few,.,TGCGCCAGCAGCCACAGGGCTGGAAACACCATATATTTT,CASSHRAGNTIYF
TRBJ1-5,14,TRBV27,.,TRBD1,TGTGCCAGCAGCCTAGACAGGGATCATCAGCCCCAGCATTTT,CASSLDRDHQPQHF
TRBJ1-2,11,TRBV20-1,.,.,TGCAGTGCTAGGGGGCGGAATGGCTACACCTTC,CSARGRNGYTF
TRBJ2-5,13,TRBV5-4,.,.,TGTGCCAGCAGCTTAGGGGTGGGGGAGACCCAGTACTTC,CASSLGVGETQYF